This T cell receptor beta chain was identified during a study of OX40 agonist ivuxolimab in advanced cancers. Overall study: The dose of intravenous ivuxolimab that patients received every 2 weeks ranged from 0.01 to 10 mg/kg. A male proportion of 82.7% was recorded, with mean age about 62 years and range 23 to 79.

CDR1 is SGHTA, CDR2 FQGTGA, per germline. CDR3 length: 15 residues. V was clipped by 5 bases and J by 8 bases, with 16 bases between them. A note on this clone: Its antigen is currently unknown.

Measured with immunoSEQ multiplex PCR; TCRdb has only the in-frame clones, and not every one. The table has 77,000 or so clones, roughly 85% seen once; the top ten hold 2.2%. Findings and limits, study-wide: At 0.1 to 3.0 mg/kg, CD4+ and CD8+ blood T cells expanded clonally by week 6.

The clonotype comes from an adult with an advanced solid tumor such as melanoma, head and neck, liver or kidney cancer. The sample in question was CD4+ or CD8+ T cells sorted from blood, obtained in a trial of the OX40 agonist ivuxolimab. V is TRBV7-3 and J is TRBJ1-6; D is uncertain. CDR3 sequence reads: CASSPRWTGDSPLHF. CDR3 DNA sequence: TGTGCCAGCAGCCCCCGGTGGACCGGGGATTCACCCCTCCACTTT.